This TCR beta chain was sequenced for a study of cytomegalovirus exposure and HLA in healthy donors. CDR3 size: 14 residues. V shed 6 bases and J shed 6 bases, with 14 bases lying between them. Germline assignment: CDR1 SGHTA and CDR2 FQGNSA. Whole-study findings and limits: Sequencing artifact likely explains a cluster of highly shared sequence variants.

The PCR ran on 60 Vbeta and 13 Jbeta primers. Profiling relied on immunoSEQ multiplex PCR, and the TCRdb table lists in-frame clones only, not all of them. The sample includes over 150,000 clones, 75% to 85% seen only once; the top ten take under 15%. As to this clone: No antigen is known for it.

This clonotype was obtained from a woman in her forties or fifties in good health and CMV-seronegative. The V and J genes are TRBV7-2 and TRBJ2-2; D might be TRBD1 (6 bases). Sequencing input: PBMCs. The CDR3: CASSWGRSSGELFF. The DNA for the CDR3 is TGTGCCAGCAGTTGGGGGCGTTCATCCGGGGAGCTGTTTTTT.